This TCR beta chain was sequenced during a study of TIL therapy for anti-PD-1-resistant metastatic lung cancer. Study-level information: Median tumor PD-L1 proportion score was roughly 5.5%.

The libraries were made with immunoSEQ v3. The table came from immunoSEQ multiplex PCR; TCRdb's copy has only in-frame clones and leaves some out. The sample contains approximately 45,000 clones, around three quarters of which appear only once. The time point denotes: pre-treatment sample, taken before nivolumab and TIL therapy. The length of the CDR3 is 14 residues. CDR1 SNHLY and CDR2 FYNNEI come from the germline V gene. With 3 bases removed from V and 7 bases from J, the gap between germline ends came to 13 bases. Specimen: blood, collected at baseline. This chain joins TRBV2 and TRBJ1-5; no clear D. The receptor's source is a man in his 70s with non-small cell lung cancer. The CDR3, as DNA: TGTGCCAGCAGTGAGACCGTTAACCGACAGCCCCAGCATTTT. Residues: CASSETVNRQPQHF.